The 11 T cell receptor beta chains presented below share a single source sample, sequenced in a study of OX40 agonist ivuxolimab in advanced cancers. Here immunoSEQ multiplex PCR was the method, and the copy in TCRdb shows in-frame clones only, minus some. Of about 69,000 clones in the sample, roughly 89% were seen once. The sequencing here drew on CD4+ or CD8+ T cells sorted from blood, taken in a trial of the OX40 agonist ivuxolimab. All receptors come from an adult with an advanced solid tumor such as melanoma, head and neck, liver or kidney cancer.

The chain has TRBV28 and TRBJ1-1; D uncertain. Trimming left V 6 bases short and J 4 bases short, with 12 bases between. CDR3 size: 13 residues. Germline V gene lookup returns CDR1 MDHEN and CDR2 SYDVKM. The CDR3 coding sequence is TGTGCCAGCAGCTCCCCCCTTGGCACTGAAGCTTTCTTT. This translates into CASSSPLGTEAFF. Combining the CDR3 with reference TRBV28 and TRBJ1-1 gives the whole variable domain DVKVTQSSRYLVKRTGEKVFLECVQDMDHENMFWYRQDPGLGLRLIYFSYDVKMKEKGDIPEGYSVSREKKERFSLILESASTNQTSMYLCASSSPLGTEAFFGQGTRLTVV.

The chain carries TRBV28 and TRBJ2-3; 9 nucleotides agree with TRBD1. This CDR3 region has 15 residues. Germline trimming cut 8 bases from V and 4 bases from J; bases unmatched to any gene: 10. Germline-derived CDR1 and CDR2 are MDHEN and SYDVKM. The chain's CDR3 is CASVNRGRLADTQYF. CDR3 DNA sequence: TGTGCCAGCGTAAACAGGGGGCGCTTAGCAGATACGCAGTATTTT. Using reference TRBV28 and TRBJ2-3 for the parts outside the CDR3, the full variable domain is DVKVTQSSRYLVKRTGEKVFLECVQDMDHENMFWYRQDPGLGLRLIYFSYDVKMKEKGDIPEGYSVSREKKERFSLILESASTNQTSMYLCASVNRGRLADTQYFGPGTRLTVL.

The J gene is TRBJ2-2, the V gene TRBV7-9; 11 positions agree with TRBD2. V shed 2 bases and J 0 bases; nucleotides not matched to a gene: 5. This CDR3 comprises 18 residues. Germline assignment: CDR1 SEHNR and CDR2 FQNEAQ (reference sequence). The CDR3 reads CASSLPLAGGPNTGELFF. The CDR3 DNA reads TGTGCCAGCAGCTTACCCCTAGCGGGAGGCCCGAACACCGGGGAGCTGTTTTTT.

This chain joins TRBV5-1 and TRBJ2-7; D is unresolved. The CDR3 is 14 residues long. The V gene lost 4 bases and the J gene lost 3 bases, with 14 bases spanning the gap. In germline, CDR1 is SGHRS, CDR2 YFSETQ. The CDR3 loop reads CASSRLASNYEQYF. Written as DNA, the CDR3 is TGCGCCAGCAGCCGACTTGCATCAAACTACGAGCAGTACTTC.

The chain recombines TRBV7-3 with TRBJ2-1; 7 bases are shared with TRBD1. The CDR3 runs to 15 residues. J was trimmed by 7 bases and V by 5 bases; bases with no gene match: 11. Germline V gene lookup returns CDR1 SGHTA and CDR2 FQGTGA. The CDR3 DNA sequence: TGTGCCAGCAGCCCCAAGACAGGGCCCCATAATGAGCAGTTCTTC. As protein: CASSPKTGPHNEQFF.

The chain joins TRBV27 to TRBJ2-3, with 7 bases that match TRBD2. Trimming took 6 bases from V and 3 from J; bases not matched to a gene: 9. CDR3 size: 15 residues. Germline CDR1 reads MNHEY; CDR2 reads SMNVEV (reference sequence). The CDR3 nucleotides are TGTGCCAGCAGACTCGCGGGAGATGAGACAGATACGCAGTATTTT. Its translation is CASRLAGDETDTQYF.

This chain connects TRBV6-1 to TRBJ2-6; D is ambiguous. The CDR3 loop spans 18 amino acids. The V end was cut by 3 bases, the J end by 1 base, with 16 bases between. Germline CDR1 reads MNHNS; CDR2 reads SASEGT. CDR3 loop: CASSDALFGYSGANVLTF. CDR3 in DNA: TGTGCCAGCAGTGACGCCCTTTTTGGGTATTCTGGGGCCAACGTCCTGACTTTC.

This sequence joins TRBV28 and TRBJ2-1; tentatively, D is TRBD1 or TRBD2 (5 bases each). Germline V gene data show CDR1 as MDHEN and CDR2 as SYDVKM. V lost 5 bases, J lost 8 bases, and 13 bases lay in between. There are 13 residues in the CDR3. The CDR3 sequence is CASSTRVGHEQFF. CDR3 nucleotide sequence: TGTGCCAGCAGTACCCGAGTGGGACATGAGCAGTTCTTC. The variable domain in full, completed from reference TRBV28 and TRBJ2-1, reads DVKVTQSSRYLVKRTGEKVFLECVQDMDHENMFWYRQDPGLGLRLIYFSYDVKMKEKGDIPEGYSVSREKKERFSLILESASTNQTSMYLCASSTRVGHEQFFGPGTRLTVL.

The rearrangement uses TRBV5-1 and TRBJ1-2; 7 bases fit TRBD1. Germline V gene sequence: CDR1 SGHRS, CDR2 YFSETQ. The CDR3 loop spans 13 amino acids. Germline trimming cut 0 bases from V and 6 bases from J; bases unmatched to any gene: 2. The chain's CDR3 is CASSLGDRHGYTF. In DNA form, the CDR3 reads TGCGCCAGCAGCTTGGGGGACAGACATGGCTACACCTTC.

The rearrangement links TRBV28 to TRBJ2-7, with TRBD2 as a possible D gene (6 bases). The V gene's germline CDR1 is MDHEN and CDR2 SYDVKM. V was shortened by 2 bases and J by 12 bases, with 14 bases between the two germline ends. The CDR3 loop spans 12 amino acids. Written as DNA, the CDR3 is TGTGCCAGCAGTTTAGGAGGGACTGCTTGGTACTTC. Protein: CASSLGGTAWYF.

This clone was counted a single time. The DNA for the CDR3 is TGTGCCAGCAGCTCCGGGACAGAGAACACTGAAGCTTTCTTT. Translating gives CASSSGTENTEAFF. J is TRBJ1-1 and V is TRBV7-8; 7 bases agree with TRBD1. The V segment lost 4 bases and the J segment 1 base; nucleotides outside the gene matches: 3. Germline V gene sequence: CDR1 SGHVS, CDR2 FQNEAQ. The CDR3 is 14 amino acids. Together with reference TRBV7-8 and TRBJ1-1, the CDR3 gives the full variable domain: GAGVSQSPRYKVAKRGQDVALRCDPISGHVSLFWYQQALGQGPEFLTYFQNEAQLDKSGLPSDRFFAERPEGSVSTLKIQRTQQEDSAVYLCASSSGTENTEAFFGQGTRLTVV.